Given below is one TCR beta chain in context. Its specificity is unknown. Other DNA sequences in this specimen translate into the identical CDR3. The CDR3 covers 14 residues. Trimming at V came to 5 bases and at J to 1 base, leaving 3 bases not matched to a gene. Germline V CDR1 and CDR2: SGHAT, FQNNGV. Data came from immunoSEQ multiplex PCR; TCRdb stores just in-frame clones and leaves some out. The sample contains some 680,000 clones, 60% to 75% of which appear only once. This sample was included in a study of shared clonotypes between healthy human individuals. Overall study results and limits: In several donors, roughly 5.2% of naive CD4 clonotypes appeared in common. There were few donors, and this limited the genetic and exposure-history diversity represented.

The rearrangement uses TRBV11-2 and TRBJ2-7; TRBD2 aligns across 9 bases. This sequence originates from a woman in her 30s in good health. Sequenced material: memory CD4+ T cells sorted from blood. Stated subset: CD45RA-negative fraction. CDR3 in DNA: TGTGCCAGCAGCCTGGGACTAGCTTCCTACGAGCAGTACTTC. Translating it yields CASSLGLASYEQYF.